Below are 21 T cell receptor beta chains sequenced from a single sample in a study of cytomegalovirus exposure and HLA in healthy donors. PCR used 60 Vbeta primers and 13 Jbeta primers. The protocol was immunoSEQ multiplex PCR, while the TCRdb copy is restricted to in-frame clones and leaves out a portion. The profile shows around 110,000 clones, 82% of them singletons. The sequenced sample was PBMCs. These receptors all stem from a man under 40 in good health and CMV-seropositive.

With respect to this clone: One end of the junction fails to match germline, which may point to a read error. This chain links TRBV7-7 with TRBJ2-2, with 8 bases lining up with TRBD2. Germline loops: CDR1 SSHAT, CDR2 FNYEAQ (reference sequence). The CDR3 has 17 residues. The CDR3 here is CASSLDEARGATGELFF. The CDR3 DNA reads as TGTGCTAGCAGCCTAGACGAGGCGCGGGGGGCCACCGGGGAGCTGTTTTTT.

This chain links TRBV27 with TRBJ1-3, with D possibly TRBD1 on 6 matching bases. The CDR3 loop spans 15 amino acids. Germline CDR1 is MNHEY and CDR2 is SMNVEV (reference sequence). The germline V and J ends were trimmed by 2 bases and 4 bases, with 12 bases remaining between them. CDR3 in DNA: TGTGCCAGCAGTTTAACAGGGAGTCGAGGAAACACCATATATTTT. Translation gives CASSLTGSRGNTIYF.

In its sample, this clone was seen once. The CDR3 DNA reads TGTGCCAGCAGTTACGGGGCAGGCAACACCTACGAGCAGTACTTC. Translated, it gives CASSYGAGNTYEQYF. The rearrangement uses TRBV6-5 and TRBJ2-7; D perhaps matches TRBD1 (5 bases). This CDR3 has 15 amino acids. The V gene's germline CDR1 is MNHEY and CDR2 SVGAGI. The germline V and J ends were trimmed by 2 bases and 2 bases, with 13 bases remaining between them.

V usage is TRBV4-1 and J usage is TRBJ2-1; 16 nucleotides agree with TRBD2. The V gene end was trimmed by 2 bases and the J gene end by 6 bases; junction bases not matched to a gene: 7. This CDR3 is built from 18 residues. Germline V gene data show CDR1 as MGHRA and CDR2 as YSYEKL. The chain's CDR3 is CASSQPGLAGGQGNEQFF. The CDR3, as DNA: TGCGCCAGCAGCCAACCGGGACTAGCGGGGGGGCAAGGCAATGAGCAGTTCTTC.

The rearrangement links TRBV9 to TRBJ2-3, with 10 bases fitting TRBD1. With V trimmed by 4 bases and J by 2 bases, 7 bases remained unmatched. Germline CDR1 SGDLS, CDR2 YYNGEE. The CDR3 consists of 16 residues. CDR3: CASSIGTGAYTDTQYF. The CDR3 nucleotides are TGTGCCAGCAGCATTGGGACAGGGGCTTACACAGATACGCAGTATTTT.

The rearrangement links TRBV18 to TRBJ1-1; 10 bases align to TRBD1. CDR3 size: 14 residues. Looked up from germline, CDR1 is KGHSH and CDR2 is LQKENI. With V trimmed by 6 bases and J by 5 bases, 6 bases remained unmatched. The DNA for the CDR3 is TGTGCCAGCTCCGGGACAGGGGTTGGTACTGAAGCTTTCTTT. Translated: CASSGTGVGTEAFF.

The DNA of the CDR3 is TGCAGCGTCGTCCGGGACAGGGGGTTTCCTGAAGCTTTCTTT. This gives the protein CSVVRDRGFPEAFF. This chain joins TRBV29-1 and TRBJ1-1, with 11 bases lining up with TRBD1. The trim removed 6 bases at V and 6 bases at J, leaving 9 bases unmatched. This CDR3 contains 14 residues. CDR1 and CDR2 from the germline V gene are SQVTM and ANQGSEA.

This sequence joins TRBV2 and TRBJ1-1, with a weak D call TRBD1 (5 bases). V dropped 6 bases and J dropped 1 base, with 18 bases sitting between them. The CDR3 runs to 16 residues. Germline V gene data show CDR1 as SNHLY and CDR2 as FYNNEI. CDR3 protein: CASRKDAGLTNTEAFF. CDR3 DNA sequence: TGTGCCAGCAGGAAAGACGCGGGACTCACGAACACTGAAGCTTTCTTT. Using reference TRBV2 and TRBJ1-1 for the parts outside the CDR3, the full variable domain is EPEVTQTPSHQVTQMGQEVILRCVPISNHLYFYWYRQILGQKVEFLVSFYNNEISEKSEIFDDQFSVERPDGSNFTLKIRSTKLEDSAMYFCASRKDAGLTNTEAFFGQGTRLTVV.

This clone was seen a handful of times. CDR3 bases: TGTGCCAGCAGCCACCCTCTCGGTCGGGGCCAAGAGACCCAGTACTTC. This encodes CASSHPLGRGQETQYF. This chain links TRBV7-9 with TRBJ2-5; D possibly corresponds to TRBD2 (5 bases). V was shortened by 5 bases and J by 1 base, with 17 bases between the two germline ends. This CDR3 comprises 16 residues. Looked up from germline, CDR1 is SEHNR and CDR2 is FQNEAQ (reference sequence).

The chain has TRBV7-9 and TRBJ2-7, with 8 bases that match TRBD2. Germline lookup yields CDR1 SEHNR and CDR2 FQNEAQ (reference sequence). This CDR3 is 15 amino acids long. The junction had 10 bases not matched to a gene; V was cut back by 7 bases and J by 2 bases. Here the CDR3 reads CASNTGGTSTYEQYF. The CDR3 nucleotides are TGTGCCAGCAATACGGGGGGGACAAGTACCTACGAGCAGTACTTC.

The chain carries TRBV19 and TRBJ2-1; 11 nucleotides match TRBD2. V gave up 6 bases and J gave up 6 bases; unmatched junction bases: 4. CDR3 length: 14 residues. The germline gives CDR1 LNHDA, CDR2 SQIVND (reference sequence). As DNA, the CDR3 is TGTGCCAGTAGCGTTAGCGGGGGGGCCAATGAGCAGTTCTTC. As protein: CASSVSGGANEQFF.

The V gene is TRBV29-1, the J gene TRBJ1-1, with 7 bases aligning to TRBD1. Germline CDR1 reads SQVTM; CDR2 reads ANQGSEA. V lost 3 bases, J lost 6 bases, and 1 base stayed unmatched. The CDR3 sequence is 11 residues long. CDR3 protein: CSVDGTAEAFF. The CDR3, as DNA: TGCAGCGTTGACGGGACAGCTGAAGCTTTCTTT. Together with reference TRBV29-1 and TRBJ1-1, the CDR3 gives the full variable domain: SAVISQKPSRDICQRGTSLTIQCQVDSQVTMMFWYRQQPGQSLTLIATANQGSEATYESGFVIDKFPISRPNLTFSTLTVSNMSPEDSSIYLCSVDGTAEAFFGQGTRLTVV.

J is TRBJ2-1 and V is TRBV4-1, with 15 bases identical to TRBD2. Germline loops: CDR1 MGHRA, CDR2 YSYEKL. The CDR3 sequence is 19 residues long. The junction had 4 bases not matched to a gene; V was cut back by 1 base and J by 0 bases. DNA of the CDR3: TGCGCCAGCAGCCAAGCGGGACTAGCGGGGGGAAGCTCCTACAATGAGCAGTTCTTC. Its translation: CASSQAGLAGGSSYNEQFF.

This chain joins TRBV4-1 and TRBJ2-1; 8 bases are shared with TRBD2. Germline CDR1 reads MGHRA; CDR2 reads YSYEKL. J gave up 8 bases and V 3 bases, and 6 bases lay outside the gene matches. The CDR3 extends over 14 amino acids. The CDR3 loop is CASSHGTRSDEQFF. CDR3 DNA: TGCGCCAGCAGCCATGGGACTAGATCTGATGAGCAGTTCTTC.

This clone was recorded once. This chain uses TRBV10-3 with TRBJ2-2; D possibly corresponds to TRBD2 (6 bases). CDR1 and CDR2 from the germline V gene are ENHRY and SYGVKD. Trimming cost V 4 bases and J 2 bases, with 11 bases left between them. The CDR3 runs to 15 residues. CDR3 in amino acids: CAISVGRGNTGELFF. The CDR3 DNA sequence: TGTGCCATCAGTGTAGGGCGGGGTAACACCGGGGAGCTGTTTTTT.

The rearrangement joins TRBV15 to TRBJ1-6; D gene uncertain. V dropped 0 bases and J dropped 15 bases, with 6 bases sitting between them. Germline values: CDR1 LNHNV, CDR2 YYDKDF (reference sequence). The CDR3 is 11 residues long. The CDR3 DNA is TGTGCCACCAGCAGAGAGGGGAGCCTCCACTTT. This sequence encodes CATSREGSLHF.

This clone was seen a few times. J is TRBJ2-7 and V is TRBV11-3; D is undetermined. Germline V gene lookup returns CDR1 SGHNT and CDR2 YENEEA. This CDR3 region has 14 residues. Trimming cost V 5 bases and J 4 bases, with 15 bases left between them. CDR3 region: CASSPYQTPYEQYF. CDR3 coding DNA: TGTGCCAGCAGCCCGTACCAGACACCTTACGAGCAGTACTTC. Combining the CDR3 with reference TRBV11-3 and TRBJ2-7 gives the whole variable domain EAGVVQSPRYKIIEKKQPVAFWCNPISGHNTLYWYLQNLGQGPELLIRYENEEAVDDSQLPKDRFSAERLKGVDSTLKIQPAELGDSAVYLCASSPYQTPYEQYFGPGTRLTVT.

The V and J genes are TRBV11-2 and TRBJ2-7; weak D call: TRBD1 (5 bases). Germline CDR1 is SGHAT and CDR2 is FQNNGV. Trimming took 3 bases from V and 6 from J, leaving 12 bases between them. This CDR3 spans 13 amino acids. The CDR3 nucleotides are TGTGCCAGCAGCTTTTCGCCAGGGCGCGAGCAGTACTTC. Protein: CASSFSPGREQYF. Combining the CDR3 with reference TRBV11-2 and TRBJ2-7 gives the whole variable domain EAGVAQSPRYKIIEKRQSVAFWCNPISGHATLYWYQQILGQGPKLLIQFQNNGVVDDSQLPKDRFSAERLKGVDSTLKIQPAKLEDSAVYLCASSFSPGREQYFGPGTRLTVT.

This clone was detected once. In DNA, the CDR3 is TGTGCCAGCAGCTCGACAGGGGTGGTGGCCCCTAATCAGCCCCAGCATTTT. The encoded protein is CASSSTGVVAPNQPQHF. The genes are TRBV5-5 and TRBJ1-5, with 8 bases that match TRBD1. This CDR3 contains 17 residues. V lost 3 bases and J lost 4; bases outside the gene matches: 12. Per germline, CDR1 SGHKS and CDR2 YYEKEE (reference sequence).

CDR3 in amino acids: CASSLSPAGTTTQYF. In DNA form, the CDR3 reads TGTGCCAGCAGCTTGAGTCCAGCGGGGACTACGACCCAGTACTTC. The rearrangement uses TRBV5-4 and TRBJ2-5; 7 bases align to TRBD2. The V gene's germline CDR1 is SGHNT and CDR2 YYREEE (reference sequence). The ends lost 1 base at V and 7 bases at J; junction bases unmatched: 10. The CDR3 totals 15 residues.

The CDR3 here is CAISEPPGQGELRQYF. The CDR3 DNA follows: TGTGCCATCAGTGAGCCCCCGGGACAGGGTGAACTACGGCAGTACTTC. This rearrangement joins TRBV10-3 to TRBJ2-7; 9 nucleotides match TRBD1. The V gene's germline CDR1 is ENHRY and CDR2 SYGVKD. The V and J ends lost 2 bases and 9 bases, in that order; junction bases with no gene match: 14. The CDR3 sequence is 16 residues long.